The rows below give T cell receptor beta chains drawn from one sample of a study of identical twins. One entry per CDR3 protein results from TCRdb running MiXCR on the 5' RACE reads. The table lists fewer than 900,000 distinct CDR3 sequences, about 20% of them singletons. This sample was shared with a second study, whose subject was T cells expressing NK-cell markers.

The specimen sequenced was PBMCs. Receptors originate from a woman between 18 and 29 years old in good health. Each CDR3 is given without its conserved first and last residue. Each record gives: CDR3 length, V gene, J gene, CDR3 protein.

12,TRBV7-9,TRBJ2-5,ASSSDRLLETQY
13,TRBV12-3/TRBV12-4,TRBJ2-1,ASRTAQSSYNEQF
14,TRBV4-3,TRBJ2-1,ASSQDQRGGQIEQF
10,TRBV9,TRBJ1-1,ASSVSTGSAF
12,TRBV12-3/TRBV12-4,TRBJ2-1,ASSLAHRWGGQF
12,TRBV5-1,TRBJ2-3,ASSLTSGLDTQY
13,TRBV12-3/TRBV12-4,TRBJ2-5,ASRVTGTLKETQY
11,TRBV20-1,TRBJ2-7,SARAPSSYEQY
13,TRBV14,TRBJ2-7,ASSQGDRAVHEQY
14,TRBV18,TRBJ1-1,ASSPPRSAKGTDAF
12,TRBV20-1,TRBJ1-2,SARDDMGGVSYT
12,TRBV10-3,TRBJ2-1,AISRGGRDNEQF
12,TRBV20-1,TRBJ2-3,SAGLAGGQDTQY
13,TRBV14,TRBJ2-5,ASSQRRGQAETQY
13,TRBV6-5,TRBJ2-5,ASSYSLGKVETQY
14,TRBV4-1,TRBJ1-1,ASSQSTLGGNTEAF
13,TRBV12-3/TRBV12-4,TRBJ2-1,ASRSGSGSVNEQF
11,TRBV12-3/TRBV12-4,TRBJ2-7,ASSLSGIPEQY
14,TRBV9,TRBJ2-1,ASSPQGLAGPNEQF
17,TRBV11-2,TRBJ2-1,ASSPYVSGTSGRYNEQF
12,TRBV5-1,TRBJ1-2,ASSEGQDVYGYT
12,TRBV12-3/TRBV12-4,TRBJ1-5,ASSPSGVSQPQH
11,TRBV11-3,TRBJ2-1,ASSLTSEEEQF
14,TRBV7-9,TRBJ2-1,ASSLALRGDNNEQF
13,TRBV5-6,TRBJ2-2,ASSLFSGVVGELF
11,TRBV10-3,TRBJ2-7,AIPGQSTGEQY
13,TRBV5-1,TRBJ2-1,ASSIGTGAYNEQF
11,TRBV13,TRBJ1-1,ASSRRQNTEAF
11,TRBV12-3/TRBV12-4,TRBJ1-1,ASSSRGTTEAF
13,TRBV7-9,TRBJ2-7,ASSLLSGIRLEQY
12,TRBV9,TRBJ2-7,ASSASGGTSEQY
12,TRBV19,TRBJ2-5,ASGRPGIQETQY
10,TRBV5-1,TRBJ1-2,ASSLEKGRYT
14,TRBV6-6,TRBJ1-6,ASSYSSGVKESPLH
12,TRBV6-1,TRBJ2-3,ASTKGRFTDTQY
15,TRBV7-6,TRBJ2-7,ASSPGQGASTSYEQY
13,TRBV7-2,TRBJ2-3,ASRSSGQHTDTQY
9,TRBV12-3/TRBV12-4,TRBJ2-1,ASREYNEQF
14,TRBV7-9,TRBJ2-5,ASSTKRGSDEETQY
14,TRBV5-8,TRBJ2-4,ASSLDTGGQGNIQY
11,TRBV12-3/TRBV12-4,TRBJ2-7,ASSLYIEGLQY
13,TRBV6-2/TRBV6-3,TRBJ2-3,ASGRTGAGRDTQY
13,TRBV6-1,TRBJ2-7,ASTGHPGGGYEQY